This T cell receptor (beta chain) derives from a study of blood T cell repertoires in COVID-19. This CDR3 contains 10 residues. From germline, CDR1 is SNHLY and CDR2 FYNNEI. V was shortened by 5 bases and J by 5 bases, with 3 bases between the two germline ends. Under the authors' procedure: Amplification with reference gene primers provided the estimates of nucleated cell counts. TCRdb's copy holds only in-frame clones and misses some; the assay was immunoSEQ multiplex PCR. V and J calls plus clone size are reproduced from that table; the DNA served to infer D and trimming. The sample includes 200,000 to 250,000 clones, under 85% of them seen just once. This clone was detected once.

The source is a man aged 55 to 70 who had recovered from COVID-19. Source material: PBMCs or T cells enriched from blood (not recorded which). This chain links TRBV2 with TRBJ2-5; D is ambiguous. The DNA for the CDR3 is TGTGCCAGCAGTCGGGAGACCCAGTACTTC. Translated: CASSRETQYF.